The 30 T cell receptor beta chains in this list originate from one sample, sequenced in a study of CD8 T cells in ankylosing spondylitis. General study findings and limits: Blood of patients with ankylosing spondylitis appeared to be characterized by a TCR beta motif of several highly homologous variants.

The antigens these receptors bind are not known. TCRdb used MiXCR to reprocess the 5' RACE reads, holding one entry per CDR3 protein. The table includes about 700,000 distinct CDR3 sequences, about 20% detected once. The sequencing input was blood, either unsorted or a sorted T cell fraction (not recorded which). The origin of the receptors is a male donor with ankylosing spondylitis.

This clonotype was observed a handful of times. The CDR3 DNA is TGCGCCAGCAGCCAAGTATTGGACTTCAAGGGCAATCAGCCCCAGCATTTT. It codes for CASSQVLDFKGNQPQHF. The rearrangement joins TRBV4-3 to TRBJ1-5, with no clear D. V was pared by 1 base and J by 2 bases, with 15 bases between. In germline, CDR1 is LGHNA, CDR2 YSLEER. CDR3 length: 17 residues.

This clonotype was counted only a few times. The rearrangement uses TRBV29-1 and TRBJ2-1, with TRBD1 matching 7 bases. After removal of 5 bases from V and 5 bases from J, the junction contained 3 bases not matched to a gene. This CDR3 is built from 12 residues. Germline-derived CDR1 and CDR2 are SQVTM and ANQGSEA. This chain's CDR3 is CSVQQGNNEQFF. CDR3 in DNA: TGCAGCGTTCAACAGGGGAACAATGAGCAGTTCTTC.

The chain couples TRBV19 to TRBJ1-2; D unresolved. Looked up from germline, CDR1 is LNHDA and CDR2 is SQIVND (reference sequence). The CDR3 covers 14 residues. Trimming removed 5 bases from V and 0 bases from J, with 10 bases in between. CDR3 coding DNA: TGTGCCAGTAGTTGGCGTAATGCTAACTATGGCTACACCTTC. Its protein product is CASSWRNANYGYTF.

The rearrangement joins TRBV27 to TRBJ2-3; TRBD2 aligns across 10 bases. The V gene end was trimmed by 7 bases and the J gene end by 7 bases; junction bases not matched to a gene: 5. The CDR3 consists of 13 residues. The germline CDR1 and CDR2 sequences are MNHEY and SMNVEV (reference sequence). In DNA form, the CDR3 reads TGTGCCAGCAAGGTAGCGGGGGGTAATACGCAGTATTTT. This encodes CASKVAGGNTQYF.

The chain recombines TRBV11-2 with TRBJ2-7, with D possibly called TRBD1 or TRBD2 (5 bases each). Between the trimmed V and J ends, which lost 8 bases and 0 bases, there was a span of 14 bases. CDR1 is SGHAT, CDR2 FQNNGV, per germline. The CDR3 is 14 residues long. This CDR3 is CASRPGPYSYEQYF. CDR3 coding DNA: TGTGCCAGCCGACCGGGGCCCTACTCCTACGAGCAGTACTTC.

The gene calls are TRBV29-1 and TRBJ2-1, with D perhaps TRBD2 (6 bases). This CDR3 spans 13 amino acids. The germline V and J ends were trimmed by 6 bases and 4 bases, with 13 bases remaining between them. Germline-derived CDR1 and CDR2 are SQVTM and ANQGSEA. The CDR3 nucleotides are TGCAGCGTCATAGCGGAATCGTACAATGAGCAGTTCTTC. Its translation is CSVIAESYNEQFF.

This clonotype appeared a few times. This sequence joins TRBV3-1 and TRBJ1-1; TRBD1 aligns across 8 bases. CDR1 and CDR2 (germline): LGHDT, YNNKEL (reference sequence). V shed 1 base, J shed 1 base, and the junction held 8 bases outside the gene matches. The CDR3 loop spans 17 amino acids. The CDR3 sequence: CASSQAFIDRGNTEAFF. The CDR3 DNA sequence: TGTGCCAGCAGCCAAGCCTTTATTGACAGGGGGAACACTGAAGCTTTCTTT.

The table lists this clonotype with a few counts. The genes are TRBV27 and TRBJ2-7; maybe TRBD2 (7 bases). The CDR3 consists of 15 residues. Trimming stripped 0 bases from V and 7 bases from J, with 16 bases between. Germline loops: CDR1 MNHEY, CDR2 SMNVEV (reference sequence). This chain's CDR3 is CASSLSWGGAWEQYF. CDR3 sequence (DNA): TGTGCCAGCAGTTTATCGTGGGGGGGGGCCTGGGAGCAGTACTTC.

This clonotype was detected only a few times. This chain connects TRBV6-1 to TRBJ2-7; weak D call: TRBD1 (6 bases). Between the trimmed V and J ends, which lost 2 bases and 0 bases, there was a span of 14 bases. Germline V gene sequence: CDR1 MNHNS, CDR2 SASEGT. The CDR3 contains 16 residues. The CDR3 region has the DNA TGTGCCAGCAGTGAATGGTCAGGGGATCCCTCCTACGAGCAGTACTTC. Its protein is CASSEWSGDPSYEQYF.

This chain connects TRBV20-1 to TRBJ1-6; D uncertain. V was trimmed by 3 bases and J by 7 bases, leaving 13 bases between them. CDR1 is DFQATT and CDR2 is SNEGSKA in the germline V gene (reference sequence). This CDR3 has 14 residues. CDR3 in amino acids: CSASIHSKNSPLHF. The CDR3 DNA reads as TGCAGTGCTAGTATTCACAGCAAGAATTCACCCCTCCACTTT.

This chain connects TRBV3-1 to TRBJ2-1, with D unclear. Germline V lookup: CDR1 LGHDT, CDR2 YNNKEL (reference sequence). The ends were cut back, 2 bases at V and 2 bases at J, with 10 bases in the middle. This CDR3 contains 15 residues. The CDR3 loop reads CASSQYPSAYNEQFF. In nucleotides, the CDR3 is TGTGCCAGCAGCCAATACCCGTCCGCCTACAATGAGCAGTTCTTC.

The chain is built from TRBV11-2 and TRBJ2-7; D not certain. V lost 3 bases, J lost 5 bases, and 8 bases lay in between. The CDR3 spans 12 residues. Germline V gene data show CDR1 as SGHAT and CDR2 as FQNNGV. CDR3 coding DNA: TGTGCCAGCAGCTTTGGTTTCCACGAGCAGTACTTC. This gives the protein CASSFGFHEQYF.

This clonotype was found many times. The chain uses TRBV5-1 and TRBJ2-5; D remains unclear. This CDR3 is built from 14 residues. Germline V gene data show CDR1 as SGHRS and CDR2 as YFSETQ. Between the trimmed V and J ends, which lost 4 bases and 5 bases, there was a span of 15 bases. CDR3 loop: CASSPVHPRETQYF. In nucleotides, the CDR3 is TGCGCCAGCAGCCCGGTACACCCTCGGGAGACCCAGTACTTC.

The chain recombines TRBV7-6 with TRBJ2-5; 8 nucleotides align to TRBD2. Per the germline V gene, CDR1 is SGHVS and CDR2 is FNYEAQ. With 5 bases clipped from V and 3 bases from J, the junction kept 14 bases outside the gene matches. This CDR3 is 17 amino acids long. The chain's CDR3 is CASSLLLGSGVEETQYF. CDR3 in DNA: TGTGCCAGCAGCCTCCTACTGGGTAGCGGGGTTGAAGAGACCCAGTACTTC.

The chain employs TRBV27 and TRBJ1-6; 7 positions match TRBD1. Per the germline V gene, CDR1 is MNHEY and CDR2 is SMNVEV (reference sequence). This CDR3 region has 15 residues. Trimming removed 7 bases from V and 9 bases from J; junction bases left unmatched: 12. The CDR3, as DNA: TGTGCCAGCATGAGGGGGCGCGAGGTGGGTTCACCCCTCCACTTT. This gives the protein CASMRGREVGSPLHF.

The V call is TRBV9, the J call TRBJ2-1; 7 nucleotides align to TRBD2. Germline CDR1 is SGDLS and CDR2 is YYNGEE. J was trimmed by 4 bases and V by 0 bases; bases with no gene match: 4. The CDR3 spans 15 residues. The CDR3 here is CASSVGEGGYNEQFF. The CDR3 DNA reads as TGTGCCAGCAGCGTAGGGGAGGGAGGGTACAATGAGCAGTTCTTC.

V and J are TRBV27 and TRBJ1-6, with D perhaps TRBD1 (6 bases). Trimming removed 6 bases at V and 9 bases at J, with 18 bases between. CDR3 length: 15 amino acids. CDR1 is MNHEY, CDR2 SMNVEV, per germline (reference sequence). The CDR3 coding sequence is TGTGCCAGCAGATCTACAGGGTTAGGGGGTTCACCCCTCCACTTT. Residues: CASRSTGLGGSPLHF.

This clonotype was counted many times. This chain uses TRBV7-8 with TRBJ1-4; maybe TRBD1 (5 bases). Germline V CDR1 and CDR2: SGHVS, FQNEAQ. The germline V and J ends were trimmed by 0 bases and 7 bases, with 9 bases remaining between them. The CDR3 extends over 14 amino acids. CDR3 sequence: CASSLAGAGEKLFF. CDR3 coding DNA: TGTGCCAGCAGCTTAGCAGGGGCTGGTGAAAAACTGTTTTTT. Full variable domain (outside the CDR3, taken from reference TRBV7-8 and TRBJ1-4): GAGVSQSPRYKVAKRGQDVALRCDPISGHVSLFWYQQALGQGPEFLTYFQNEAQLDKSGLPSDRFFAERPEGSVSTLKIQRTQQEDSAVYLCASSLAGAGEKLFFGSGTQLSVL.

There are a few counts of this clonotype. The rearrangement links TRBV30 to TRBJ1-1; 7 nucleotides line up with TRBD1. The germline gives CDR1 GTSNPN, CDR2 SVGIG (reference sequence). The CDR3 covers 14 residues. J gave up 4 bases and V 2 bases, and 7 bases lay outside the gene matches. The chain's CDR3 is CAWSYQNRGTEAFF. CDR3 sequence (DNA): TGTGCCTGGAGTTATCAGAACAGGGGCACTGAAGCTTTCTTT. The variable domain in full, with the rest retrieved from reference TRBV30 and TRBJ1-1, is SQTIHQWPATLVQPVGSPLSLECTVEGTSNPNLYWYRQAAGRGLQLLFYSVGIGQISSEVPQNLSASRPQDRQFILSSKKLLLSDSGFYLCAWSYQNRGTEAFFGQGTRLTVV.

For the CDR3, the DNA is TGTGCCAGCAGCCGCGACAGGCTCGAGCAGTACTTC. Its protein product is CASSRDRLEQYF. This chain connects TRBV6-5 to TRBJ2-7, with a tentative D call TRBD1 (6 bases). The CDR3 loop spans 12 amino acids. The germline V gene has CDR1 MNHEY and CDR2 SVGAGI. With 6 bases removed from V and 6 bases from J, the gap between germline ends came to 12 bases.

The chain is built from TRBV20-1 and TRBJ1-5, with a possible D match to TRBD1 (5 bases). The CDR3 runs to 13 residues. V was clipped by 3 bases and J by 9 bases, with 15 bases between them. CDR1 DFQATT and CDR2 SNEGSKA come from the germline V gene (reference sequence). The chain's CDR3 is CSASPSSGRPQHF. The CDR3 DNA sequence: TGCAGTGCTAGTCCATCATCGGGGCGGCCCCAGCATTTT.

V and J are TRBV5-1 and TRBJ2-3; a possible D gene is TRBD1 (5 bases). Deletions cut 8 bases from V and 2 bases from J, with 15 bases between. Per germline, CDR1 SGHRS and CDR2 YFSETQ. This CDR3 region has 14 residues. The CDR3 loop reads CASDQGFSTDTQYF. DNA for the CDR3: TGCGCCAGTGACCAGGGTTTCTCCACAGATACGCAGTATTTT.

Only a few counts were recorded for this clonotype. The V and J genes are TRBV18 and TRBJ2-7; TRBD2 aligns across 9 bases. The CDR3 consists of 15 residues. V gave up 5 bases and J gave up 0 bases; unmatched junction bases: 5. CDR1 is KGHSH, CDR2 LQKENI, per germline. As DNA, the CDR3 is TGTGCCAGCTCAATCGGACTAGCGAACTCCTACGAGCAGTACTTC. This gives the protein CASSIGLANSYEQYF.

This clonotype occurred a few times. The genes are TRBV2 and TRBJ2-3; D is possibly TRBD2 (7 bases). Germline V gene data show CDR1 as SNHLY and CDR2 as FYNNEI. This CDR3 is built from 17 residues. Trimming cost V 6 bases and J 5 bases, with 24 bases left between them. The CDR3: CASRGSGGGGSQDTQYF. CDR3 nucleotide sequence: TGTGCCAGCAGGGGTTCGGGGGGCGGAGGTTCGCAAGATACGCAGTATTTT.

The chain joins TRBV11-3 to TRBJ2-3; 11 nucleotides match TRBD2. Germline V gene data show CDR1 as SGHNT and CDR2 as YENEEA. This CDR3 comprises 16 residues. After removal of 5 bases from V and 2 bases from J, the junction contained 6 bases not matched to a gene. The DNA of the CDR3 is TGTGCCAGCAGCCTTCGACTAGCGGGAAACACAGATACGCAGTATTTT. It specifies CASSLRLAGNTDTQYF.

The V gene is TRBV29-1, the J gene TRBJ2-5; 8 nucleotides match TRBD1. The germline V gene encodes CDR1 SQVTM and CDR2 ANQGSEA. The CDR3 has 15 amino acids. V trimming: 6 bases; J trimming: 1 base; junction bases outside the gene matches: 10. Here the CDR3 DNA reads TGCAGCGTCCTCCCCCCGGACAGGGCCCAAGAGACCCAGTACTTC. Its translation is CSVLPPDRAQETQYF. The full variable domain, rest sourced from reference TRBV29-1 and TRBJ2-5, is SAVISQKPSRDICQRGTSLTIQCQVDSQVTMMFWYRQQPGQSLTLIATANQGSEATYESGFVIDKFPISRPNLTFSTLTVSNMSPEDSSIYLCSVLPPDRAQETQYFGPGTRLLVL.

This clonotype was seen a few times. The genes are TRBV30 and TRBJ2-1; 10 bases line up with TRBD1. CDR1 is GTSNPN, CDR2 SVGIG, per germline (reference sequence). This CDR3 is 14 amino acids long. V trimming: 5 bases; J trimming: 7 bases; junction bases outside the gene matches: 8. CDR3 DNA: TGTGCCTGGTCCCGGGACAGGGGAGTTAATGAGCAGTTCTTC. This sequence encodes CAWSRDRGVNEQFF. The full variable domain, rest sourced from reference TRBV30 and TRBJ2-1, is SQTIHQWPATLVQPVGSPLSLECTVEGTSNPNLYWYRQAAGRGLQLLFYSVGIGQISSEVPQNLSASRPQDRQFILSSKKLLLSDSGFYLCAWSRDRGVNEQFFGPGTRLTVL.

This clonotype was seen more than once but under ten times. The chain is built from TRBV29-1 and TRBJ2-7; 8 nucleotides match TRBD2. Germline loops: CDR1 SQVTM, CDR2 ANQGSEA. This CDR3 has 14 residues. V dropped 1 base and J dropped 2; count of bases not matched to a gene: 4. The CDR3 sequence: CSVEVTSETYEQYF. The CDR3 nucleotides read TGCAGCGTTGAAGTGACTAGCGAAACCTACGAGCAGTACTTC.

The chain employs TRBV12-3 or TRBV12-4 and TRBJ1-1; possibly TRBD1 for D (5 bases). CDR3 length: 14 residues. The V and J ends lost 8 bases and 4 bases respectively, with 17 bases between them. Here the CDR3 DNA reads TGTGCCAGCCTCGTTCCCGGGGGGGGCACTGAAGCTTTCTTT. Protein sequence: CASLVPGGGTEAFF.

The CDR3 nucleotides read TGTCCCACCACGGGTTTCTCTGGGGCCAACGTCCTGACTTTC. Encoded protein: CPTTGFSGANVLTF. The chain uses TRBV12-3 or TRBV12-4 and TRBJ2-6; D call uncertain. The CDR3 has 14 amino acids.